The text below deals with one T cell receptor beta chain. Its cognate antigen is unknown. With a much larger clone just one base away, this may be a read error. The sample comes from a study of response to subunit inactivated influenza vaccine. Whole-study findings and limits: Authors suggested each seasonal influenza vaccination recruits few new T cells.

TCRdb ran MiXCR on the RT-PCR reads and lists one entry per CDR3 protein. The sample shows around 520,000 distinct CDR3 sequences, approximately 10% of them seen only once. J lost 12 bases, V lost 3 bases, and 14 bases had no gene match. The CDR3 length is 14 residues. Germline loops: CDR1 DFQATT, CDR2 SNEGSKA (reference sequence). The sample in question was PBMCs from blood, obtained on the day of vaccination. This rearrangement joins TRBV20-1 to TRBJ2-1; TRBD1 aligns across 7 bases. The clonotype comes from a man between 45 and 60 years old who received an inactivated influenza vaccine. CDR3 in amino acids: CSASCRQGDIGQFF. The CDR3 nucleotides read TGCAGTGCTAGTTGTAGACAGGGAGATATCGGGCAGTTCTTC.